This T cell receptor beta chain was captured in a study of blood T cell repertoires in COVID-19. Study-level information: From the United States, Italy and Spain came samples of acute and convalescent COVID-19. PBMCs, B-cell-depleted T cells, or T cells were the source of the cDNA or gDNA that made up the material.

Note on this clone: Compared with germline, one end of the junction differs, possibly owing to a read error.

From germline, CDR1 is ENHRY and CDR2 SYGVKD. CDR3 length equals 13 residues. Original analysis: Reference gene primer amplification gave nucleated cell count estimates. The repertoire was sequenced with immunoSEQ multiplex PCR; TCRdb's copy has only in-frame clones and lacks some. Clonal size and the V and J genes are those of that table, whereas D and trimming came from the DNA. In the table there are around 130,000 clones, approximately 80% of which are singletons. Sequenced input: peripheral blood. The sequence derives from a human donor in a cohort sampled during active COVID-19. The rearrangement joins TRBV10-3 to TRBJ1-3; TRBD1 is a possible D gene (5 bases). This CDR3 reads CAISATAGNTIYF. CDR3 coding DNA: TGTGCCATCAGTGCGACAGCTGGTAACACCATATATTTT.